This T cell receptor (beta chain) was found in a study of OX40 agonist ivuxolimab in advanced cancers. Across the study: Across the patients, intravenous ivuxolimab was delivered every 2 weeks at 0.01 to 10 mg/kg. A partial response was reached by three patients: one with hepatocellular carcinoma and two with cutaneous melanoma.

This clone was seen a few times. The antigen is not known. The repertoire was sequenced with immunoSEQ multiplex PCR; TCRdb's copy has only in-frame clones and lacks some. The sample holds 40,000 to 45,000 clones, about four fifths seen once. Regarding the study as a whole: CD8+ T cells were the subset that, on average, had more expanded clones than CD4+.

The junction had 3 bases not matched to a gene; V was cut back by 5 bases and J by 2 bases. Germline V gene lookup returns CDR1 LNHDA and CDR2 SQIVND (reference sequence). The CDR3 totals 14 residues. This TCR derives from an adult with an advanced solid tumor such as melanoma, head and neck, liver or kidney cancer. The source was CD4+ or CD8+ T cells sorted from blood, collected in a trial of the OX40 agonist ivuxolimab. The V gene is TRBV19, the J gene TRBJ2-7, with TRBD1 matching over 10 bases. The CDR3, as DNA: TGTGCCAGTAGTGGCGGGACAGGGGCCTACGAGCAGTACTTC. Residues: CASSGGTGAYEQYF.